Below are 24 T cell receptor beta chains sequenced from a single sample in a study of beta chain features in type 1 diabetes. Of the isolated RNA, all was reverse transcribed, and so the sequenced material was expressed TCRB transcripts. Measured with immunoSEQ multiplex PCR; TCRdb has only the in-frame clones, and not every one. The sample shows over 150,000 clones, about 8.1% of them seen only once. The material sequenced was central memory CD4+ T cells from blood. The receptor set was obtained from a man younger than 30 in good health.

This clone occurred many times. The chain couples TRBV4-3 to TRBJ2-5; 7 nucleotides match TRBD1. There are 14 residues in the CDR3. The ends lost 3 bases at V and 2 bases at J; junction bases unmatched: 3. Germline assignment: CDR1 LGHNA and CDR2 YSLEER. Written as DNA, the CDR3 is TGCGCCAGCAGCCACTCGGACAGGCAAGAGACCCAGTACTTC. This gives the protein CASSHSDRQETQYF.

This rearrangement joins TRBV2 to TRBJ2-2, with 7 bases aligning to TRBD1. The CDR3 runs to 13 residues. J lost 4 bases, V lost 6 bases, and 2 bases had no gene match. Germline assignment: CDR1 SNHLY and CDR2 FYNNEI. The CDR3 coding sequence is TGTGCCAGCAGGGGACAGAGCACCGGGGAGCTGTTTTTT. Translation: CASRGQSTGELFF.

This clone was detected many times. Additional DNA sequences in this sample encode the identical CDR3. The J gene is TRBJ1-2, the V gene TRBV7-2; 8 nucleotides align to TRBD1. The CDR3 sequence is 14 residues long. Germline V gene sequence: CDR1 SGHTA, CDR2 FQGNSA. V shed 5 bases and J 2 bases; nucleotides not matched to a gene: 4. In nucleotides, the CDR3 is TGTGCCAGCAGCCTTGGACAGGGCAACTATGGCTACACCTTC. Translated: CASSLGQGNYGYTF.

This chain uses TRBV19 with TRBJ1-1, with D uncertain. The V end lost 7 bases, the J end lost 6 bases, and 12 bases lay between the germline ends. Per germline, CDR1 LNHDA and CDR2 SQIVND (reference sequence). The CDR3 has 12 residues. CDR3 region: CASTYGLAEAFF. The CDR3 coding sequence is TGTGCCAGTACCTACGGGTTGGCTGAAGCTTTCTTT.

This clone has just a few counts. The chain recombines TRBV29-1 with TRBJ2-7; maybe TRBD1 (5 bases). CDR1 SQVTM and CDR2 ANQGSEA come from the germline V gene. The V and J ends lost 6 bases and 3 bases respectively, with 18 bases between them. The CDR3 contains 14 residues. DNA of the CDR3: TGCAGCGTCCTACTACAGACAGCCGGCTACGAGCAGTACTTC. Amino acid sequence: CSVLLQTAGYEQYF.

This clone has a handful of counts. This chain links TRBV4-3 with TRBJ2-7, with a possible D match to TRBD1 (6 bases). Germline CDR1 is LGHNA and CDR2 is YSLEER. The CDR3 has 15 amino acids. Trimming shortened V by 0 bases and J by 2 bases, and 11 bases separated the two germline ends. CDR3 nucleotide sequence: TGCGCCAGCAGCCAAGATTGGGGGCCGGCCTACGAGCAGTACTTC. This codes for CASSQDWGPAYEQYF.

The gene calls are TRBV30 and TRBJ1-3, with 7 bases aligning to TRBD1. Germline loops: CDR1 GTSNPN, CDR2 SVGIG (reference sequence). J gave up 0 bases and V 3 bases, and 2 bases lay outside the gene matches. The CDR3 has 14 amino acids. The CDR3 reads CAWRGQLSGNTIYF. The CDR3 bases are TGTGCCTGGAGGGGACAGCTCTCTGGAAACACCATATATTTT. Using reference TRBV30 and TRBJ1-3 for the parts outside the CDR3, the full variable domain is SQTIHQWPATLVQPVGSPLSLECTVEGTSNPNLYWYRQAAGRGLQLLFYSVGIGQISSEVPQNLSASRPQDRQFILSSKKLLLSDSGFYLCAWRGQLSGNTIYFGEGSWLTVV.

This clone turned up a few times. J is TRBJ1-1 and V is TRBV6-6; the match to TRBD1 covers 7 bases. Trimming removed 4 bases from V and 5 bases from J; junction bases left unmatched: 1. CDR1 is MNHNY, CDR2 SVGAGI, per germline (reference sequence). The CDR3 has 12 amino acids. CDR3 in DNA: TGTGCCAGCAGTTTGGACAGGACTGAAGCTTTCTTT. This gives the protein CASSLDRTEAFF.

This clone occurred a few times. The J gene is TRBJ2-5, the V gene TRBV7-2; TRBD2 is a possible D gene (5 bases). Germline V CDR1 and CDR2: SGHTA, FQGNSA. The CDR3 extends over 15 amino acids. V lost 7 bases, J lost 1 base, and 16 bases lay in between. DNA for the CDR3: TGTGCCAGCAACCCGAACGGGGTATCCCAAGAGACCCAGTACTTC. This codes for CASNPNGVSQETQYF.

This clone was detected a few times. The gene calls are TRBV4-2 and TRBJ1-2; no firm D call. Germline V CDR1 and CDR2: LGHNA, YNFKEQ. The CDR3 runs 16 residues. The V gene lost 3 bases and the J gene lost 6 bases, with 20 bases spanning the gap. In DNA form, the CDR3 reads TGTGCCAGCAGCCACCTTGCCGCGGAGGGAGGGCATGGCTACACCTTC. Its protein is CASSHLAAEGGHGYTF.

This clone was counted a few times. The J gene is TRBJ2-5, the V gene TRBV10-3; 7 bases agree with TRBD1. After removal of 5 bases from V and 3 bases from J, the junction contained 9 bases not matched to a gene. This CDR3 is built from 15 residues. Germline V gene sequence: CDR1 ENHRY, CDR2 SYGVKD. DNA for the CDR3: TGTGCCATCAGTCCAACCGGGACAGTTGAAGAGACCCAGTACTTC. It encodes CAISPTGTVEETQYF.

The V call is TRBV19, the J call TRBJ1-2; tentative D call: TRBD1 (6 bases). In germline, CDR1 is LNHDA, CDR2 SQIVND (reference sequence). CDR3 length equals 12 residues. With 4 bases removed from V and 6 bases from J, the gap between germline ends came to 9 bases. The CDR3 DNA reads TGTGCCAGTAGTACTCAGGGGAATGGCTACACCTTC. It specifies CASSTQGNGYTF.

This clone was counted between two and nine times. The CDR3: CASSRPGQNYEQYF. The CDR3 DNA sequence: TGTGCCAGCAGCCGACCGGGACAGAACTACGAGCAGTACTTC. The rearrangement links TRBV11-1 to TRBJ2-7; TRBD1 matches at 7 bases. V shed 5 bases, J shed 3 bases, and the junction held 7 bases outside the gene matches. Germline V gene data show CDR1 as SGHAT and CDR2 as FQDESV (reference sequence). This CDR3 has 14 amino acids.

This clone was detected only a few times. The chain is built from TRBV5-5 and TRBJ2-4, with D possibly being TRBD1 (5 bases). Germline assignment: CDR1 SGHKS and CDR2 YYEKEE (reference sequence). The V gene lost 4 bases and the J gene lost 3 bases, with 23 bases spanning the gap. The CDR3 is 18 residues long. The CDR3 spells CASSGAGFPDLVKNIQYF. The CDR3 nucleotides read TGTGCCAGCAGCGGGGCAGGCTTCCCTGACCTGGTCAAAAACATTCAGTACTTC.

This clone was picked up many times. This sequence joins TRBV29-1 and TRBJ1-1; D ambiguous. Trimming cost V 8 bases and J 3 bases, with 13 bases left between them. Germline V lookup: CDR1 SQVTM, CDR2 ANQGSEA. The CDR3 loop spans 12 amino acids. CDR3 DNA sequence: TGCAGCTCCCAAGACACCTACACTGAAGCTTTCTTT. The encoded protein is CSSQDTYTEAFF. Full variable domain (remainder filled in from reference TRBV29-1 and TRBJ1-1): SAVISQKPSRDICQRGTSLTIQCQVDSQVTMMFWYRQQPGQSLTLIATANQGSEATYESGFVIDKFPISRPNLTFSTLTVSNMSPEDSSIYLCSSQDTYTEAFFGQGTRLTVV.

The chain combines TRBV6-5 with TRBJ2-7, with 12 bases matching TRBD2. Trimming cost V 6 bases and J 4 bases; bases outside gene matches: 1. The CDR3 spans 13 residues. From germline, CDR1 is MNHEY and CDR2 SVGAGI. CDR3 sequence: CASRGLAGYEQYF. In DNA form, the CDR3 reads TGTGCCAGCAGAGGACTAGCGGGATACGAGCAGTACTTC.

The chain uses TRBV6-5 and TRBJ2-2; tentative D call: TRBD2 (6 bases). This CDR3 region has 14 residues. Trimming stripped 8 bases from V and 1 base from J, with 11 bases between. The V gene's germline CDR1 is MNHEY and CDR2 SVGAGI. The CDR3 sequence is CASSLAENTGELFF. DNA of the CDR3: TGTGCCAGCTCTTTAGCGGAGAACACCGGGGAGCTGTTTTTT.

The CDR3 reads CAWTRGTTDTQYF. CDR3 DNA: TGTGCCTGGACCCGGGGTACCACAGATACGCAGTATTTT. The chain combines TRBV30 with TRBJ2-3; the D gene is possibly TRBD2 (5 bases). This CDR3 spans 13 amino acids. The germline CDR1 and CDR2 sequences are GTSNPN and SVGIG (reference sequence). Trimming took 4 bases from V and 2 from J, leaving 10 bases between them.

The chain has TRBV27 and TRBJ1-1; weak D call: TRBD1 (5 bases). The CDR3 loop spans 13 amino acids. The V end lost 5 bases, the J end lost 4 bases, and 11 bases lay between the germline ends. CDR1 is MNHEY, CDR2 SMNVEV, per germline (reference sequence). CDR3 bases: TGTGCCAGCAGTCCCCTCCAGGGCACTGAAGCTTTCTTT. The encoded protein is CASSPLQGTEAFF.

The chain carries TRBV28 and TRBJ2-7; 9 nucleotides match TRBD1. CDR1 is MDHEN, CDR2 SYDVKM, per germline. This CDR3 region has 15 residues. Trimming took 5 bases from V and 3 from J; bases not matched to a gene: 8. CDR3: CASSVPAGQGYEQYF. The CDR3 DNA is TGTGCCAGCAGTGTCCCCGCGGGACAGGGCTACGAGCAGTACTTC.

This clone appeared a few times. This chain links TRBV5-4 with TRBJ2-6, with 7 bases matching TRBD1. The CDR3 runs to 17 residues. The germline gives CDR1 SGHNT, CDR2 YYREEE (reference sequence). Unmatched junction bases numbered 9, after V lost 4 bases and J lost 2 bases. The CDR3 is CASSQVLTGAGANVLTF. CDR3 nucleotides: TGTGCCAGCAGCCAAGTCCTTACAGGGGCTGGGGCCAACGTCCTGACTTTC. Supplemented by reference TRBV5-4 and TRBJ2-6, the full variable domain reads ETGVTQSPTHLIKTRGQQVTLRCSSQSGHNTVSWYQQALGQGPQFIFQYYREEENGRGNFPPRFSGLQFPNYSSELNVNALELDDSALYLCASSQVLTGAGANVLTFGAGSRLTVL.

This clone was counted between two and nine times. The chain has TRBV4-2 and TRBJ1-4; 7 bases match TRBD1. V was pared by 1 base and J by 4 bases, with 3 bases of the junction left unmatched. Germline CDR1 and CDR2: LGHNA and YNFKEQ. There are 15 residues in the CDR3. CDR3 nucleotide sequence: TGTGCCAGCAGCCAAGGGGACAGCTATAATGAAAAACTGTTTTTT. It specifies CASSQGDSYNEKLFF.

The chain links TRBV11-2 to TRBJ2-2; perhaps TRBD1 as D (6 bases). Trimming removed 1 base from V and 4 bases from J, with 16 bases in between. CDR1 is SGHAT and CDR2 is FQNNGV in the germline V gene. CDR3 length: 17 amino acids. The CDR3 nucleotides read TGTGCCAGCAGCTTAGGGGGTTTGGGGGCACGCACCGGGGAGCTGTTTTTT. Translation gives CASSLGGLGARTGELFF.

This sequence joins TRBV30 and TRBJ2-1; D possibly corresponds to TRBD2 (5 bases). The CDR3 has 14 amino acids. The V end was cut by 0 bases, the J end by 2 bases, with 8 bases between. Germline loops: CDR1 GTSNPN, CDR2 SVGIG (reference sequence). In nucleotides, the CDR3 is TGTGCCTGGAGTGTAAGCGGAGCCTACAATGAGCAGTTCTTC. Residues: CAWSVSGAYNEQFF.